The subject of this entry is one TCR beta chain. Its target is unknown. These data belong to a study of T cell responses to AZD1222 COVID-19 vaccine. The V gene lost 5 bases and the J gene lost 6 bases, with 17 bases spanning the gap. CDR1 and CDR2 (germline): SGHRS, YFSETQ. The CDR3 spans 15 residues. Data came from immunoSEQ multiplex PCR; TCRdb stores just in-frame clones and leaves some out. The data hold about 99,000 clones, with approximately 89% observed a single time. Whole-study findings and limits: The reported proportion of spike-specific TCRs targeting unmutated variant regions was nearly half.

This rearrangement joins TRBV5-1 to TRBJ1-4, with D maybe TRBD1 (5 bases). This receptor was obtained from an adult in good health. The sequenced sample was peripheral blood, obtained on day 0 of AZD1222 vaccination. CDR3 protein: CASSVVGGEDEKLFF. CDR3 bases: TGCGCCAGCAGTGTGGTGGGAGGGGAGGATGAAAAACTGTTTTTT.